This TCR beta chain was captured by sequencing in a study of neurological immune-mediated disorders. Study conclusions and caveats: Across subjects, no CDR3 amino acid sequence appeared in expanded clones of more than one subject, a finding that suggested private repertoires in all groups.

Trimming pared 4 bases from V and 2 bases from J, leaving 18 bases between. The CDR3 runs 15 residues. Looked up from germline, CDR1 is SQVTM and CDR2 is ANQGSEA. Noted time point: longitudinal time-point 3. Where libraries were unsorted, they were derived from 2 million PBMCs stored at -80 degrees C. This clonotype was recorded at least ten times. Its antigen is still unknown. 5'RACE employing 10-nucleotide random UMIs yielded the cDNA. Every sequencing run drew on 15-18 subjects and yielded over 180 million TCR-beta sequences. TCRdb itself ran the 5' RACE reads through MiXCR, one entry per CDR3 protein. The data show fewer than 110,000 distinct CDR3 sequences, 10% to 12% seen once.

This clonotype was obtained from a female donor with HTLV-1-associated myelopathy (HAM/TSP). This rearrangement joins TRBV29-1 to TRBJ2-7; D possibly matches TRBD1 or TRBD2 (6 bases each). The sequencing sample was made of PBMCs. CDR3 in DNA: TGCAGCGTTGGGGACACGGGACTTCCTCCCTACGAGCAGTACTTC. It translates to CSVGDTGLPPYEQYF.